This note documents a single T cell receptor (beta chain) sequence. What it binds is unknown. These data are taken from a study of cytomegalovirus exposure and HLA in healthy donors. Study details: There were tens of millions of unique TCRs (from HLA-typed donors) in an early data release.

Whole-study findings and limits: An analysis that was carried out later associated fewer than 20,000 TCR beta sequences with HLA alleles at 0.05 false discovery rate.

PCR was performed using 60 Vbeta and 13 Jbeta primers. Generated by immunoSEQ multiplex PCR, the TCRdb table keeps only in-frame clones and is missing some. The data show about 170,000 clones, roughly 80% seen once. This TCR was sampled from a male donor in good health and CMV-seronegative. Sequenced: PBMCs.

In DNA, the CDR3 is TGTGCCAGCAGTTTATCAGTTCAGGGCGAGCAGTACTTC. This codes for CASSLSVQGEQYF. This chain joins TRBV27 and TRBJ2-7; possibly TRBD1 for D (5 bases). In germline, CDR1 is MNHEY, CDR2 SMNVEV (reference sequence). Trimming shortened V by 0 bases and J by 6 bases, and 9 bases separated the two germline ends. The CDR3 runs 13 residues.